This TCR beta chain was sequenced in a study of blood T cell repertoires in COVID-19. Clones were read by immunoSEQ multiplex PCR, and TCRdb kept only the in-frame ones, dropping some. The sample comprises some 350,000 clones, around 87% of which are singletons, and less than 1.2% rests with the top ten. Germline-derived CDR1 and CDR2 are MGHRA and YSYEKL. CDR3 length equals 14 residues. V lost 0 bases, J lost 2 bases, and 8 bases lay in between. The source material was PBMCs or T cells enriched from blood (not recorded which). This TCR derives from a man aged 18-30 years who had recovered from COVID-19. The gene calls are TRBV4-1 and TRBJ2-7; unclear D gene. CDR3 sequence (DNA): TGCGCCAGCAGCCAAGAGGCCGTCGCCTACGAGCAGTACTTC. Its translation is CASSQEAVAYEQYF.